One and the same sample provided the 22 T cell receptor beta chains below, sequenced in a study of CD8 T cells in Susac syndrome. RNA, at about 0.45 to 1 ug, was reverse transcribed with random hexamers. TCRdb independently ran MiXCR on the immunoSEQ multiplex PCR reads; one entry per CDR3 protein. Of around 190,000 distinct CDR3 sequences listed, about 95% are singletons. Sequenced input: CD8+ T cells from PBMCs. All receptors come from a human donor with multiple sclerosis.

The chain joins TRBV10-3 to TRBJ1-5, with D possibly TRBD1 on 5 matching bases. There are 11 residues in the CDR3. Germline-derived CDR1 and CDR2 are ENHRY and SYGVKD. With 8 bases removed from V and 16 bases from J, the gap between germline ends came to 18 bases. This CDR3 reads CAIGEGSPIHF. In DNA, the CDR3 is TGTGCCATCGGGGAGGGGTCACCCATACATTTT.

The chain combines TRBV9 with TRBJ2-7; no firm D call. Germline assignment: CDR1 SGDLS and CDR2 YYNGEE. The V gene lost 0 bases and the J gene lost 5 bases, with 3 bases spanning the gap. The CDR3 has 11 residues. Here the CDR3 reads CASSVGNEQYF. In DNA, the CDR3 is TGTGCCAGCAGCGTAGGGAACGAGCAGTACTTC.

The chain joins TRBV13 to TRBJ1-2; D not resolved. The CDR3 is 11 residues long. In germline, CDR1 is PRHDT, CDR2 FYEKMQ (reference sequence). Trimming removed 5 bases from V and 6 bases from J, with 7 bases in between. The CDR3 loop reads CASSTVDGYTF. The CDR3 DNA reads TGTGCCAGCAGCACCGTTGATGGCTACACCTTC.

The rearrangement uses TRBV29-1 and TRBJ1-5; D may be TRBD1 (5 bases). Trimming took off 7 bases at V and 4 bases at J, with 17 bases between the two ends. There are 14 residues in the CDR3. In germline, CDR1 is SQVTM, CDR2 ANQGSEA. The CDR3 sequence: CSAETDSPNQPQHF. The CDR3 DNA reads as TGCAGCGCGGAAACTGACAGCCCAAATCAGCCCCAGCATTTT. Looking up the rest from reference TRBV29-1 and TRBJ1-5 gives the full variable domain: SAVISQKPSRDICQRGTSLTIQCQVDSQVTMMFWYRQQPGQSLTLIATANQGSEATYESGFVIDKFPISRPNLTFSTLTVSNMSPEDSSIYLCSAETDSPNQPQHFGDGTRLSIL.

This rearrangement joins TRBV30 to TRBJ1-2; D is ambiguous. Trimming shortened V by 0 bases and J by 8 bases, and 19 bases separated the two germline ends. The CDR3 sequence is 15 residues long. CDR1 is GTSNPN and CDR2 is SVGIG in the germline V gene (reference sequence). In DNA form, the CDR3 reads TGTGCCTGGAGTGTAGAGGTGTGGATACTCTACGGCTACACCTTC. Translating it yields CAWSVEVWILYGYTF.

The genes are TRBV9 and TRBJ2-3; tentative D call: TRBD2 (6 bases). This CDR3 is 12 amino acids long. The germline gives CDR1 SGDLS, CDR2 YYNGEE. Trimming pared 3 bases from V and 14 bases from J, leaving 16 bases between. This chain's CDR3 is CASSGRLGLMYF. CDR3 DNA sequence: TGTGCCAGCAGCGGAAGACTAGGCTTAATGTATTTT.

The sample holds one count of this clonotype. The genes are TRBV6-5 and TRBJ2-4; D is ambiguous. V dropped 2 bases and J dropped 8 bases, with 10 bases sitting between them. Germline values: CDR1 MNHEY, CDR2 SVGAGI. The CDR3 length is 13 residues. The CDR3 sequence is CASSYGEQYIQYF. In DNA form, the CDR3 reads TGTGCCAGCAGTTACGGTGAACAGTACATTCAGTACTTC.

This clonotype was recorded once. The chain employs TRBV20-1 and TRBJ2-2, with D uncertain. V gave up 0 bases and J gave up 2 bases, with 10 bases separating them. Per the germline V gene, CDR1 is DFQATT and CDR2 is SNEGSKA (reference sequence). The CDR3 extends over 15 amino acids. The CDR3 spells CSARDFRRNTGELFF. The CDR3, as DNA: TGCAGTGCTAGAGATTTCAGGAGAAACACCGGGGAGCTGTTTTTT.

The gene calls are TRBV27 and TRBJ2-3; 9 positions agree with TRBD2. The V and J ends lost 7 bases and 4 bases, in that order; junction bases with no gene match: 6. Germline V gene lookup returns CDR1 MNHEY and CDR2 SMNVEV (reference sequence). The CDR3 length is 14 residues. CDR3: CASTIAGEADTQYF. Written as DNA, the CDR3 is TGTGCCAGCACCATAGCGGGGGAGGCAGATACGCAGTATTTT.

The chain uses TRBV9 and TRBJ2-1; 8 nucleotides agree with TRBD2. This CDR3 spans 15 amino acids. J was trimmed by 9 bases and V by 0 bases; bases with no gene match: 8. Germline lookup yields CDR1 SGDLS and CDR2 YYNGEE. The CDR3 region is CASSVAGGLVGEQFF. In DNA form, the CDR3 reads TGTGCCAGCAGCGTAGCGGGGGGGCTGGTCGGTGAGCAGTTCTTC.

The chain uses TRBV25-1 and TRBJ1-5; weak D call: TRBD1 (5 bases). The CDR3 totals 15 residues. Trimming removed 5 bases from V and 2 bases from J, with 13 bases in between. Per the germline V gene, CDR1 is MGHDK and CDR2 is SYGVNS. Here the CDR3 reads CASSSDSFGNQPQHF. Written as DNA, the CDR3 is TGTGCCAGCAGTAGCGACAGCTTTGGCAATCAGCCCCAGCATTTT. The full variable domain, rest sourced from reference TRBV25-1 and TRBJ1-5, is EADIYQTPRYLVIGTGKKITLECSQTMGHDKMYWYQQDPGMELHLIHYSYGVNSTEKGDLSSESTVSRIRTEHFPLTLESARPSHTSQYLCASSSDSFGNQPQHFGDGTRLSIL.

The rearrangement links TRBV5-6 to TRBJ1-5; 10 bases align to TRBD1. After removal of 1 base from V and 3 bases from J, the junction contained 4 bases not matched to a gene. This CDR3 contains 16 residues. From germline, CDR1 is SGHDT and CDR2 YYEEEE. Here the CDR3 reads CASSLMGQGFNQPQHF. The CDR3 coding sequence is TGTGCCAGCAGCTTGATGGGACAGGGGTTCAATCAGCCCCAGCATTTT.

The chain combines TRBV9 with TRBJ2-7; weak D call: TRBD2 (7 bases). Germline V CDR1 and CDR2: SGDLS, YYNGEE. The V gene lost 3 bases and the J gene lost 5 bases, with 18 bases spanning the gap. This CDR3 is 15 amino acids long. The CDR3 reads CASSEEGRGANEQYF. CDR3 sequence (DNA): TGTGCCAGCAGCGAGGAGGGTCGGGGGGCGAACGAGCAGTACTTC.

CDR3 sequence: CASSEDLGWGYYGYTF. The CDR3 nucleotides read TGTGCCAGCAGTGAAGATTTGGGGTGGGGTTACTATGGCTACACCTTC. The genes are TRBV6-1 and TRBJ1-2; no firm D call. The germline gives CDR1 MNHNS, CDR2 SASEGT. The CDR3 is made up of 16 amino acids. Trimming took off 1 base at V and 3 bases at J, with 15 bases between the two ends.

This clonotype is a singleton in its sample. The chain couples TRBV19 to TRBJ2-1; D ambiguous. The CDR3 consists of 13 residues. The germline CDR1 and CDR2 sequences are LNHDA and SQIVND (reference sequence). The ends were cut back, 8 bases at V and 6 bases at J, with 14 bases in the middle. CDR3 nucleotides: TGTGCCAGTGGGGATAGCTTCCTCAATGAGCAGTTCTTC. Protein sequence: CASGDSFLNEQFF.

The chain combines TRBV20-1 with TRBJ1-5; 7 bases align to TRBD1. The CDR3 covers 17 residues. Germline-derived CDR1 and CDR2 are DFQATT and SNEGSKA (reference sequence). The V gene end was trimmed by 7 bases and the J gene end by 5 bases; junction bases not matched to a gene: 20. Here the CDR3 reads CSVGLTGDWRVDQPQHF. The CDR3 nucleotides read TGCAGTGTGGGCCTAACAGGGGACTGGAGGGTCGATCAGCCCCAGCATTTT.

This rearrangement joins TRBV4-1 to TRBJ2-7, with D perhaps TRBD1 (5 bases). CDR1 and CDR2 from the germline V gene are MGHRA and YSYEKL. The V and J ends lost 3 bases and 2 bases respectively, with 11 bases between them. The CDR3 contains 14 residues. CDR3 nucleotide sequence: TGCGCCAGCAGCCACTTGACAGTAGCCTACGAGCAGTACTTC. Protein sequence: CASSHLTVAYEQYF.

This clonotype was counted a single time. This chain connects TRBV6-2 or TRBV6-3 to TRBJ2-6; maybe TRBD2 (5 bases). Germline values: CDR1 MNHEY, CDR2 SVGEGT. This CDR3 is 12 amino acids long. The V end lost 8 bases, the J end lost 3 bases, and 5 bases lay between the germline ends. The CDR3 here is CASGGGANVLTF. The DNA of the CDR3 is TGTGCCAGCGGAGGTGGGGCCAACGTCCTGACTTTC.

This sequence joins TRBV24-1 and TRBJ2-2; D call uncertain. Germline CDR1 reads KGHDR; CDR2 reads SFDVKD. V lost 9 bases, J lost 3 bases, and 10 bases lay in between. The CDR3 length is 13 residues. DNA of the CDR3: TGTGCCACCGCAGGTGGGGACACCGGGGAGCTGTTTTTT. Translating gives CATAGGDTGELFF.

V gene TRBV25-1 combines with J gene TRBJ2-3; D unclear. Looked up from germline, CDR1 is MGHDK and CDR2 is SYGVNS. With 8 bases removed from V and 2 bases from J, the gap between germline ends came to 17 bases. The CDR3 spans 15 residues. The CDR3 DNA reads TGTGCCAGCTACGACACTCTCAACCCCACAGATACGCAGTATTTT. The encoded protein is CASYDTLNPTDTQYF.

This chain links TRBV28 with TRBJ1-5, with no clear D. This CDR3 is built from 14 residues. Germline V lookup: CDR1 MDHEN, CDR2 SYDVKM. V shed 6 bases and J shed 0 bases, with 9 bases lying between them. CDR3 bases: TGTGCCAGCAGGTCCGGGATTAGCAATCAGCCCCAGCATTTT. Amino acid sequence: CASRSGISNQPQHF.

This clonotype was seen once. This rearrangement joins TRBV2 to TRBJ2-3; 8 bases fit TRBD2. Germline assignment: CDR1 SNHLY and CDR2 FYNNEI. Unmatched junction bases numbered 8, after V lost 9 bases and J lost 0 bases. The CDR3 is made up of 15 amino acids. DNA of the CDR3: TGTGCCAGAAGACCAACTAGCGGAAGCACAGATACGCAGTATTTT. It specifies CARRPTSGSTDTQYF.